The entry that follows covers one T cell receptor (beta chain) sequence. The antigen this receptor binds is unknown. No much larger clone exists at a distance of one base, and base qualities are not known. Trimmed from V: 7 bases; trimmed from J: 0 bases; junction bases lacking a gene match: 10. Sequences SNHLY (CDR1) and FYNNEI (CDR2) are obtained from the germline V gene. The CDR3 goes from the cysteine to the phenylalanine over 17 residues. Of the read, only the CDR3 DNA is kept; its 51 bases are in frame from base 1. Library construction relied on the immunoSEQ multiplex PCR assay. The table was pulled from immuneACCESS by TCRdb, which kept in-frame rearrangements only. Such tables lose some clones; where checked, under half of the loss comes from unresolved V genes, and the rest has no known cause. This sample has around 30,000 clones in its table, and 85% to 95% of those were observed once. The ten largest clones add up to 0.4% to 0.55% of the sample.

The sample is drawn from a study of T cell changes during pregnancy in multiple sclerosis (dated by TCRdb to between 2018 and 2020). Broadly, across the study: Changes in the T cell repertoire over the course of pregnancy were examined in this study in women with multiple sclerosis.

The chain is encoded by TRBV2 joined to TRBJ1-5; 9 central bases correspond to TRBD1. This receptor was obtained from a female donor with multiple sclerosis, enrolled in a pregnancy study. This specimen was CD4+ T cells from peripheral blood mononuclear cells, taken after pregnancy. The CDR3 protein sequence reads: CASTLTGGGFSNQPQHF. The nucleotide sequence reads TGTGCCAGCACCCTTACAGGGGGCGGTTTTAGCAATCAGCCCCAGCATTTT.